This T cell receptor beta chain is from a study of beta chain features in type 1 diabetes. A single heparinised draw of approximately 100 mL on average was taken per donor. The whole isolated RNA underwent reverse transcription, so sequencing captured expressed TCRB transcripts. Assay: immunoSEQ multiplex PCR; the TCRdb copy retains only in-frame clones and omits some. The repertoire consists of hundreds of thousands of clones, with more than 12% occurring once and the leading ten covering just under 0.04%. V lost 3 bases and J 1 base, leaving 13 bases between the germline ends. Germline V gene data show CDR1 as MDHEN and CDR2 as SYDVKM. The CDR3 spans 17 residues. This clone has a handful of counts. The antigen is unknown. Study-wide findings and caveats: PCR might preferentially amplify shorter templates, equally in patients and controls. There was a moderate but significant shortening of TCRB CDR3s in all four CD4+ subsets of Type 1 diabetes patients. cDNA-based sequencing might over-represent cells highly expressing TCR.

Source material: naive CD4+ T cells from blood. The chain carries TRBV28 and TRBJ2-6; no definite D call. This receptor was taken from a man younger than 35 with type 1 diabetes. The CDR3 region is CASSFGLFESGANVLTF. The CDR3 nucleotides read TGTGCCAGCAGTTTCGGGCTATTTGAGTCTGGGGCCAACGTCCTGACTTTC.